The text below deals with one TCR beta chain. Its antigen remains unknown. With 7 bases removed from V and 0 bases from J, the gap between germline ends came to 9 bases. The CDR3 loop spans 13 amino acids. From germline, CDR1 is ENHRY and CDR2 SYGVKD. Analysis of PBMCs was direct, with no culture step. Only in-frame clones appear in the TCRdb table, and some are missing; sequencing was by immunoSEQ multiplex PCR. Here the sample spans about 14,000 clones, 60% to 75% being singletons. The data are from a study of neoadjuvant anti-PD-1 for oral cavity cancer. Across the whole study: Non-progressing patients received a fourth nivolumab dose near day 43, then surgery on days 50-56. Study-level points and caveats: With three patients per group, TCR findings need larger cohorts. PBMC Gini-index clonality exceeded responders' in non-responders post-nivolumab.

This clonotype was obtained from a person between 35 and 79 years old with oral cavity squamous cell carcinoma. The chain recombines TRBV10-3 with TRBJ1-1; no firm D call. The sequencing here drew on PBMCs, taken before nivolumab (anti-PD-1) treatment. CDR3 loop: CAINQQLNTEAFF. For the CDR3, the DNA is TGTGCCATCAACCAGCAACTGAACACTGAAGCTTTCTTT.